This passage covers 27 T cell receptor beta chains from one sample sequenced in a study of early T cells in non-severe SARS-CoV-2 infection. One entry per CDR3 protein results from TCRdb running MiXCR on the 5' RACE reads. Counted here are under 70,000 distinct CDR3 sequences, more than 4% occurring once; the ten biggest clones make up 4.5% to 5.5%. The specimen sequenced was whole blood. The receptors here all came from an adult who was a healthcare worker with PCR-confirmed SARS-CoV-2 infection or an uninfected control (not recorded which).

This clonotype has ten or more counts. The chain couples TRBV5-6 to TRBJ2-2; perhaps TRBD2 as D (6 bases). This CDR3 has 16 amino acids. Germline CDR1 and CDR2: SGHDT and YYEEEE. The V and J ends lost 4 bases and 4 bases respectively, with 17 bases between them. DNA of the CDR3: TGTGCCAGCAGCAGCTGGGCGGGACTGACCACCGGGGAGCTGTTTTTT. This encodes CASSSWAGLTTGELFF.

CDR3 nucleotides: TGCAGTGCTAGTTTCAGGGGGGAAAGTCAGCCCCAGCATTTT. Translating it yields CSASFRGESQPQHF. The chain is built from TRBV20-1 and TRBJ1-5, with 7 bases matching TRBD1. The CDR3 spans 14 residues. Germline lookup yields CDR1 DFQATT and CDR2 SNEGSKA (reference sequence). The ends lost 3 bases at V and 6 bases at J; junction bases unmatched: 8.

In its sample, this clonotype was seen many times. The J gene is TRBJ1-3, the V gene TRBV2; 8 bases map to TRBD1. With 8 bases clipped from V and 2 bases from J, the junction kept 8 bases outside the gene matches. This CDR3 has 15 residues. Germline lookup yields CDR1 SNHLY and CDR2 FYNNEI. CDR3: CASGRQGTAGNTIYF. CDR3 DNA: TGTGCCAGCGGCCGACAGGGGACCGCTGGAAACACCATATATTTT.

This clonotype came up many times. The chain links TRBV6-5 to TRBJ2-7; D perhaps matches TRBD1 (6 bases). Trimming cost V 4 bases and J 3 bases, with 13 bases left between them. Germline CDR1 is MNHEY and CDR2 is SVGAGI. The CDR3 is made up of 14 amino acids. The CDR3 loop is CASSSWGPDYEQYF. The CDR3, as DNA: TGTGCCAGCAGTTCCTGGGGGCCAGACTACGAGCAGTACTTC.

There are many counts of this clonotype. This chain uses TRBV6-6 with TRBJ2-3; no firm D call. V was shortened by 0 bases and J by 7 bases, with 11 bases between the two germline ends. The CDR3 has 14 amino acids. Germline V lookup: CDR1 MNHNY, CDR2 SVGAGI (reference sequence). The DNA of the CDR3 is TGTGCCAGCAGTTACTCGGGGTCCAGTAATACGCAGTATTTT. Translating it yields CASSYSGSSNTQYF.

This clonotype appeared many times. The chain uses TRBV7-9 and TRBJ1-3, with D possibly matching TRBD1 (5 bases). CDR1 is SEHNR, CDR2 FQNEAQ, per germline (reference sequence). This CDR3 has 15 amino acids. The germline V and J ends were trimmed by 5 bases and 3 bases, with 14 bases remaining between them. CDR3 region: CASSRDSGVGNTIYF. CDR3 nucleotides: TGTGCCAGCAGCCGTGACAGCGGCGTTGGAAACACCATATATTTT.

This clonotype was recorded many times. V and J are TRBV6-6 and TRBJ2-2, with 12 bases identical to TRBD2. The J segment lost 4 bases and the V segment lost 2 bases, leaving 8 bases of the junction unmatched. The V gene's germline CDR1 is MNHNY and CDR2 SVGAGI (reference sequence). The CDR3 runs 18 residues. CDR3 amino acids: CASSYGTSGWTTTGELFF. As DNA, the CDR3 is TGTGCCAGCAGTTACGGGACTAGCGGGTGGACCACCACCGGGGAGCTGTTTTTT.

This clonotype was seen at least ten times. V usage is TRBV20-1 and J usage is TRBJ2-3; 10 nucleotides match TRBD1. The germline V gene encodes CDR1 DFQATT and CDR2 SNEGSKA (reference sequence). This CDR3 is built from 19 residues. Unmatched junction bases numbered 16, after V lost 2 bases and J lost 2 bases. The CDR3 sequence is CSARSTGGRIEIFTDTQYF. CDR3 nucleotide sequence: TGCAGTGCTAGATCGACAGGGGGCCGGATAGAAATTTTCACAGATACGCAGTATTTT.

Ten or more counts support this clonotype. The chain couples TRBV29-1 to TRBJ1-1, with 10 nucleotides matching TRBD1. This CDR3 has 12 residues. Germline CDR1 and CDR2: SQVTM and ANQGSEA. The CDR3 DNA reads TGCAGTGGTGCCGGGACAGGGGCCGAAGCTTTCTTT. Amino acids: CSGAGTGAEAFF.

This clonotype appeared many times. This sequence joins TRBV13 and TRBJ2-5, with 13 bases identical to TRBD2. Trimming at V came to 2 bases and at J to 5 bases, leaving 8 bases not matched to a gene. Germline V CDR1 and CDR2: PRHDT, FYEKMQ (reference sequence). The CDR3 loop spans 17 amino acids. The CDR3: CASSLSGLAGVSETQYF. The CDR3 nucleotides read TGTGCCAGCAGCTTATCAGGACTAGCGGGAGTCTCGGAGACCCAGTACTTC.

In its sample, this clonotype was seen many times. The chain employs TRBV6-1 and TRBJ2-1, with a tentative D call TRBD2 (5 bases). This CDR3 comprises 13 residues. CDR1 and CDR2 from the germline V gene are MNHNS and SASEGT. V was pared by 7 bases and J by 7 bases, with 14 bases between. Written as DNA, the CDR3 is TGTGCCAGCACTAAGAAGAGGGAAAATGAGCAGTTCTTC. Residues: CASTKKRENEQFF.

There are a few counts of this clonotype. This rearrangement joins TRBV10-3 to TRBJ2-3; the D gene could be TRBD1 or TRBD2 (6 bases each). V was pared by 4 bases and J by 6 bases, with 20 bases between. CDR1 is ENHRY and CDR2 is SYGVKD in the germline V gene. There are 16 residues in the CDR3. DNA for the CDR3: TGTGCCATCAGTGGGACAGCGGGTGGGGCAATGGATACGCAGTATTTT. Translating gives CAISGTAGGAMDTQYF.

V gene TRBV6-6 combines with J gene TRBJ1-2, with 9 bases matching TRBD1. The trim removed 2 bases at V and 4 bases at J, leaving 8 bases unmatched. The CDR3 is made up of 16 amino acids. Germline CDR1 and CDR2: MNHNY and SVGAGI (reference sequence). CDR3 residues: CASSYRLGTGPYGYTF. The CDR3 coding sequence is TGTGCCAGCAGTTACAGGCTCGGGACAGGGCCCTATGGCTACACCTTC.

This clonotype was seen at least ten times. The V call is TRBV20-1, the J call TRBJ1-5, with 9 positions matching TRBD1. The CDR3 is 12 amino acids. CDR1 and CDR2 (germline): DFQATT, SNEGSKA (reference sequence). Trimming cost V 5 bases and J 6 bases; bases outside gene matches: 2. In DNA form, the CDR3 reads TGCAGTGCTTACAGGGGGCTTCAGCCCCAGCATTTT. Translation gives CSAYRGLQPQHF.

The chain carries TRBV14 and TRBJ2-5; no definite D call. The ends were cut back, 3 bases at V and 2 bases at J, with 7 bases in the middle. The CDR3 consists of 13 residues. Germline CDR1 and CDR2: SGHDN and FVKESK. The CDR3 here is CASSHGRQETQYF. The CDR3 nucleotides are TGTGCCAGCAGCCATGGGCGGCAAGAGACCCAGTACTTC.

The chain uses TRBV29-1 and TRBJ1-2; 8 bases are shared with TRBD1. V was clipped by 5 bases and J by 8 bases; unmatched bases: 13. The CDR3 sequence is 14 residues long. Germline lookup yields CDR1 SQVTM and CDR2 ANQGSEA. CDR3 DNA: TGCAGCGTTAGCTTGCCAGGGGGCTTCGACGGCTACACCTTC. Its translation: CSVSLPGGFDGYTF.

This clonotype showed up just a few times. V and J are TRBV6-1 and TRBJ1-2, with 9 nucleotides matching TRBD1. Losses at the gene ends were 8 bases for V and 4 bases for J; bases not matched to a gene: 8. Germline-derived CDR1 and CDR2 are MNHNS and SASEGT. The CDR3 sequence is 14 residues long. For the CDR3, the DNA is TGTGCCAGCGAACGCGGGACAGGGCTCTATGGCTACACCTTC. It is translated as CASERGTGLYGYTF.

The V call is TRBV7-9, the J call TRBJ1-3; D is unclear. This CDR3 region has 14 residues. CDR1 is SEHNR, CDR2 FQNEAQ, per germline (reference sequence). V lost 3 bases, J lost 4 bases, and 10 bases lay in between. The CDR3 coding sequence is TGTGCCAGCAGCTTTTCGGTCTCCGGAAACACCATATATTTT. The encoded protein is CASSFSVSGNTIYF. Complete variable domain (other parts from reference TRBV7-9 and TRBJ1-3): DTGVSQNPRHKITKRGQNVTFRCDPISEHNRLYWYRQTLGQGPEFLTYFQNEAQLEKSRLLSDRFSAERPKGSFSTLEIQRTEQGDSAMYLCASSFSVSGNTIYFGEGSWLTVV.

This clonotype came up many times. This chain uses TRBV12-5 with TRBJ2-1; 8 positions agree with TRBD1. In germline, CDR1 is LGHNT, CDR2 FRNRAP. The V segment lost 2 bases and the J segment 8 bases; nucleotides outside the gene matches: 11. The CDR3 length is 16 residues. CDR3 bases: TGTGCTAGTGGTTTGTCTGTGAGCAGGGGGCAACATGAGCAGTTCTTC. It yields the protein CASGLSVSRGQHEQFF.

The chain employs TRBV12-3 or TRBV12-4 and TRBJ1-1; TRBD1 might be the D (5 bases). V lost 4 bases and J 0 bases, leaving 12 bases between the germline ends. This CDR3 has 15 residues. CDR3 sequence reads: CASSSGGHMNTEAFF. Written as DNA, the CDR3 is TGTGCCAGCAGTTCCGGAGGACACATGAACACTGAAGCTTTCTTT.

This clonotype has a count of ten or more. V and J are TRBV4-1 and TRBJ2-7; possibly TRBD1 for D (5 bases). The V end was cut by 4 bases, the J end by 4 bases, with 17 bases between. Germline loops: CDR1 MGHRA, CDR2 YSYEKL. There are 15 residues in the CDR3. The CDR3 DNA reads as TGCGCCAGCAGCCTAGCCTCGTGGACACAGTACGAGCAGTACTTC. Translated: CASSLASWTQYEQYF.

A few counts support this clonotype. The chain joins TRBV12-3 or TRBV12-4 to TRBJ2-1; 11 positions agree with TRBD2. The CDR3 spans 14 residues. V was pared by 5 bases and J by 10 bases, with 7 bases of the junction left unmatched. The DNA for the CDR3 is TGTGCCAGCAGTGTGGCTAGCGGGGGGCCCGAGCAGTTCTTC. Amino acids: CASSVASGGPEQFF.

This clonotype was observed many times. The chain couples TRBV10-3 to TRBJ2-6; 8 bases match TRBD1. The J segment lost 2 bases and the V segment lost 10 bases, leaving 7 bases of the junction unmatched. The CDR3 is made up of 15 amino acids. Germline V gene data show CDR1 as ENHRY and CDR2 as SYGVKD. In DNA form, the CDR3 reads TGTGCCAGCGGACAGGGAGGTACTGGGGCCAACGTCCTGACTTTC. It is translated as CASGQGGTGANVLTF.

This clonotype was observed many times. This chain uses TRBV4-2 with TRBJ2-1, with 15 bases that match TRBD2. V lost 0 bases, J lost 3 bases, and 3 bases stayed unmatched. The CDR3 is 18 residues long. CDR1 LGHNA and CDR2 YNFKEQ come from the germline V gene. In nucleotides, the CDR3 is TGTGCCAGCAGCCAAGAGGGACTAGCGGGAGGATTCTACAATGAGCAGTTCTTC. Protein: CASSQEGLAGGFYNEQFF.

This clonotype was observed at least ten times. The rearrangement uses TRBV7-2 and TRBJ2-5; 8 nucleotides agree with TRBD1. The CDR3 sequence is 14 residues long. Looked up from germline, CDR1 is SGHTA and CDR2 is FQGNSA. V dropped 3 bases and J dropped 2; count of bases not matched to a gene: 2. CDR3 amino acids: CASSFQGAQETQYF. The CDR3 nucleotides are TGTGCCAGCAGCTTCCAGGGGGCGCAAGAGACCCAGTACTTC.

Comment on this clonotype: This clone may be a read error of a much larger clone one base away. The V and J genes are TRBV9 and TRBJ2-2; D unclear. The CDR3 has 15 amino acids. Germline lookup yields CDR1 SGDLS and CDR2 YYNGEE. The CDR3, as DNA: TGTACCAGCACCAGACTCTCTAAGAACACCGGGGAGCTGTTTTTT. It specifies CTSTRLSKNTGELFF.

The chain has TRBV18 and TRBJ2-7; no firm D call. The germline V gene has CDR1 KGHSH and CDR2 LQKENI. CDR3 length equals 14 residues. Trimming stripped 4 bases from V and 0 bases from J, with 10 bases between. The CDR3 loop is CASSQGKLSYEQYF. As DNA, the CDR3 is TGTGCCAGCTCACAGGGAAAACTCTCCTACGAGCAGTACTTC.